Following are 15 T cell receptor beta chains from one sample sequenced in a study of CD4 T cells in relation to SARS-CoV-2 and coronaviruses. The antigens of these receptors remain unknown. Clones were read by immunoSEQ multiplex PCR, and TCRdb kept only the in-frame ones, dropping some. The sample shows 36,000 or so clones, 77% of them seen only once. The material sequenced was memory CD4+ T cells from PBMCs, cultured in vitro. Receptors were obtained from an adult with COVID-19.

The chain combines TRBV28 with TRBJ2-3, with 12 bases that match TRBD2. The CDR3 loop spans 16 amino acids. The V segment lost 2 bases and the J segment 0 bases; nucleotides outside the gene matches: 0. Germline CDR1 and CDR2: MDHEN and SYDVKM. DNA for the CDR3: TGTGCCAGCAGTTTAGGACTAGCGGGGAGCACAGATACGCAGTATTTT. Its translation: CASSLGLAGSTDTQYF.

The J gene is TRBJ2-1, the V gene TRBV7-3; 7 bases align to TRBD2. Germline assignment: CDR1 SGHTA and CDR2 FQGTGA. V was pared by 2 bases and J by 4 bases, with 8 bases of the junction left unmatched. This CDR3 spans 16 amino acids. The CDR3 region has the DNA TGTGCCAGCAGCTTATTTGCGGGAGCTAATTACAATGAGCAGTTCTTC. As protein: CASSLFAGANYNEQFF.

The CDR3 nucleotides read TGTGCCAGCAGCTCGCTTTCCGGGACAGGACCAGATACGCAGTATTTT. As protein: CASSSLSGTGPDTQYF. This chain connects TRBV7-6 to TRBJ2-3, with TRBD1 identical over 8 bases. V shed 4 bases and J 4 bases; nucleotides not matched to a gene: 10. CDR1 is SGHVS and CDR2 is FNYEAQ in the germline V gene. CDR3 length: 16 residues.

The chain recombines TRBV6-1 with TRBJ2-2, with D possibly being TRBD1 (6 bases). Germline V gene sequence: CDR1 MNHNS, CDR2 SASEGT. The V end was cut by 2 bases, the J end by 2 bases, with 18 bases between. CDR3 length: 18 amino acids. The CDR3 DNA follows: TGTGCCAGCAGTGAAAGAGGGGGTGGATTTCTCAACACCGGGGAGCTGTTTTTT. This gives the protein CASSERGGGFLNTGELFF.

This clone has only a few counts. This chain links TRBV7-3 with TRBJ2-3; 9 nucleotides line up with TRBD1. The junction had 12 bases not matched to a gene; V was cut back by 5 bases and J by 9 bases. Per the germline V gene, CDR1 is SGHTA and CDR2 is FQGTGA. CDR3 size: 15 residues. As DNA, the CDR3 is TGTGCCAGCAGCGCCCGACAGGGGGGTAAGGGAACGCAGTATTTT. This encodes CASSARQGGKGTQYF.

The CDR3 coding sequence is TGTGCCAGCAGCTTAGGGCCGGATAGGGAGACCCAGTACTTC. The encoded protein is CASSLGPDRETQYF. This chain connects TRBV11-1 to TRBJ2-5; D gene ambiguous. From germline, CDR1 is SGHAT and CDR2 FQDESV (reference sequence). V was clipped by 1 base and J by 5 bases, with 11 bases between them. CDR3 size: 14 residues. Variable domain in full (rest from reference TRBV11-1 and TRBJ2-5): EAEVAQSPRYKITEKSQAVAFWCDPISGHATLYWYRQILGQGPELLVQFQDESVVDDSQLPKDRFSAERLKGVDSTLKIQPAELGDSAMYLCASSLGPDRETQYFGPGTRLLVL.

In DNA form, the CDR3 reads TGTGCCAGCAGCTGGGCCGGGCGCTTGAACACCGGGGAGCTGTTTTTT. Translation gives CASSWAGRLNTGELFF. This chain links TRBV7-2 with TRBJ2-2; D not certain. This CDR3 has 16 residues. Germline loops: CDR1 SGHTA, CDR2 FQGNSA. The V end lost 4 bases, the J end lost 1 base, and 13 bases lay between the germline ends.

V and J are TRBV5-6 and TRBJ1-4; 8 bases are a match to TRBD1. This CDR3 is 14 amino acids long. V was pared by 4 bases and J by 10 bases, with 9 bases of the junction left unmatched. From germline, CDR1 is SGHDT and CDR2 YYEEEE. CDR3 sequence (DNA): TGTGCCAGCAGCCTAGGGACAGGACTAGGAAAACTGTTTTTT. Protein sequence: CASSLGTGLGKLFF.

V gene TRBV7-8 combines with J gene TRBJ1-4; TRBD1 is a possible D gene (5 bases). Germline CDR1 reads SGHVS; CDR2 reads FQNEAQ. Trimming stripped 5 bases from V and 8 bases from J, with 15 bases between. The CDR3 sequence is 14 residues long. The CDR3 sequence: CASSPPGTGEKLFF. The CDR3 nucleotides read TGTGCCAGCAGCCCGCCGGGGACTGGAGAAAAACTGTTTTTT. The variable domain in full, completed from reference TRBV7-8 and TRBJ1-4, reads GAGVSQSPRYKVAKRGQDVALRCDPISGHVSLFWYQQALGQGPEFLTYFQNEAQLDKSGLPSDRFFAERPEGSVSTLKIQRTQQEDSAVYLCASSPPGTGEKLFFGSGTQLSVL.

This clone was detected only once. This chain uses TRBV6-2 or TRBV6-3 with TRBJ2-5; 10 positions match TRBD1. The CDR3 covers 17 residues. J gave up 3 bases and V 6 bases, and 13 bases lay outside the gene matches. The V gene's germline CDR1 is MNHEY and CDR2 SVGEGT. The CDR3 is CASSRGTWDRGKETQYF. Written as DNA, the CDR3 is TGTGCCAGCAGCCGGGGGACCTGGGACAGGGGAAAAGAGACCCAGTACTTC.

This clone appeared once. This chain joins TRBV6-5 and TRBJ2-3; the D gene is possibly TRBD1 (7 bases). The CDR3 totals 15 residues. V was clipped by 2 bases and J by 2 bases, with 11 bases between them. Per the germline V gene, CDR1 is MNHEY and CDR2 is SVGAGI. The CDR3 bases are TGTGCCAGCAGTTACCAGGGGGGTAACACAGATACGCAGTATTTT. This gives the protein CASSYQGGNTDTQYF.

CDR3 amino acids: CASSPDRKETQYF. In nucleotides, the CDR3 is TGTGCCAGCAGTCCAGACAGAAAAGAGACCCAGTACTTC. The V and J genes are TRBV7-2 and TRBJ2-5; weak D call: TRBD1 (5 bases). The CDR3 is 13 amino acids. Germline CDR1 and CDR2: SGHTA and FQGNSA. Trimming removed 6 bases from V and 3 bases from J, with 11 bases in between. The variable domain in full, with the rest retrieved from reference TRBV7-2 and TRBJ2-5, is GAGVSQSPSNKVTEKGKDVELRCDPISGHTALYWYRQSLGQGLEFLIYFQGNSAPDKSGLPSDRFSAERTGGSVSTLTIQRTQQEDSAVYLCASSPDRKETQYFGPGTRLLVL.

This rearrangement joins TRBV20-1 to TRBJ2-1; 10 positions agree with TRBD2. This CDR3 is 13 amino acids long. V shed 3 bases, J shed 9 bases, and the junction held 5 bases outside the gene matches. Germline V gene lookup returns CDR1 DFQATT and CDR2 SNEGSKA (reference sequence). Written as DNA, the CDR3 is TGCAGTGCTAGTCTAGCGGGAGACGGTGAGCAGTTCTTC. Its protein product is CSASLAGDGEQFF.

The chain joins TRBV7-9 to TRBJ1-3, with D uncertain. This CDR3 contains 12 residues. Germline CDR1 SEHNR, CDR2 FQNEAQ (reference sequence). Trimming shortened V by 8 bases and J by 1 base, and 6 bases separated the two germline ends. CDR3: CASRRSGNTIYF. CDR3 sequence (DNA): TGTGCCAGCCGAAGGTCTGGAAACACCATATATTTT.

The CDR3 DNA follows: TGTGCCAGCAGCTTAACGTCCGCGCGGAGCTCCTACAATGAGCAGTTCTTC. It translates to CASSLTSARSSYNEQFF. The chain employs TRBV11-2 and TRBJ2-1; the D is unclear. The germline gives CDR1 SGHAT, CDR2 FQNNGV. The CDR3 runs to 17 residues. Trimming removed 2 bases from V and 0 bases from J, with 14 bases in between. Together with reference TRBV11-2 and TRBJ2-1, the CDR3 gives the full variable domain: EAGVAQSPRYKIIEKRQSVAFWCNPISGHATLYWYQQILGQGPKLLIQFQNNGVVDDSQLPKDRFSAERLKGVDSTLKIQPAKLEDSAVYLCASSLTSARSSYNEQFFGPGTRLTVL.